This entry features one T cell receptor beta chain sequence. The target antigen is unknown. The source of the sample is a study of T cell responses to AZD1222 COVID-19 vaccine. General study findings and limits: Donors, mostly white British, included more females; clonal diversity was possibly underestimated.

Assay used: immunoSEQ multiplex PCR; TCRdb lists only in-frame clones, some missing. The top ten clones hold around 1% of a sample with approximately 200,000 clones, about 94% of them seen once. The germline CDR1 and CDR2 sequences are MNHNY and SVGAGI (reference sequence). This CDR3 has 18 amino acids. Trimming took 5 bases from V and 3 from J; bases not matched to a gene: 16. V is TRBV6-6 and J is TRBJ2-3; 8 bases are shared with TRBD1. The source was peripheral blood, collected 28 days after the second AZD1222 dose. This TCR derives from an adult who received the AZD1222 COVID-19 vaccine. As DNA, the CDR3 is TGTGCCAGCAGTCCACAATATAATAGACAGGGGTGGACAGATACGCAGTATTTT. Translation: CASSPQYNRQGWTDTQYF.